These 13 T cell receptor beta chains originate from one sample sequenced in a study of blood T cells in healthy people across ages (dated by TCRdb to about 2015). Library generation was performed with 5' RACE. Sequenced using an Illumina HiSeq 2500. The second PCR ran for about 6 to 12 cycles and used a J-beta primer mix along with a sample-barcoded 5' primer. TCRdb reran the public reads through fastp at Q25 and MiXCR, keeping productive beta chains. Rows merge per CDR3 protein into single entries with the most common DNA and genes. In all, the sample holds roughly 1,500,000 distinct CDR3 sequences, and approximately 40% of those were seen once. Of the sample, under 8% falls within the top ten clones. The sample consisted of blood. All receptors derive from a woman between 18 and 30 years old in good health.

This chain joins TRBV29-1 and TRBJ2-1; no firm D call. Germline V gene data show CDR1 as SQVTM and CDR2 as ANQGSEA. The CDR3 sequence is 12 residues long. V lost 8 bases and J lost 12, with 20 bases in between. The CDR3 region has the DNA TGCAGCCCAAGGGCCGGAGCCCCGGCGCAGTTCTTC. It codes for CSPRAGAPAQFF.

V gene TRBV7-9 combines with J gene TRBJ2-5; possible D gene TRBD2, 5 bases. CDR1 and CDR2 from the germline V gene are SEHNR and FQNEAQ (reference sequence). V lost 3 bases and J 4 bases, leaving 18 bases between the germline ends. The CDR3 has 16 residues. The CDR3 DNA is TGTGCCAGCAGCTTCCCCGCTACTACTAGTGGAGAGACCCAGTACTTC. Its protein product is CASSFPATTSGETQYF.

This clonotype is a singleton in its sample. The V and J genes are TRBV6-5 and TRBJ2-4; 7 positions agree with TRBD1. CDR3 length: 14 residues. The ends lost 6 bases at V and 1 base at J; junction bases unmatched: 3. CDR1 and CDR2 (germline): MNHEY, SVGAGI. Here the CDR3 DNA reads TGTGCCAGCAGCCAGGACAGGGCCAAAAACATTCAGTACTTC. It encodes CASSQDRAKNIQYF.

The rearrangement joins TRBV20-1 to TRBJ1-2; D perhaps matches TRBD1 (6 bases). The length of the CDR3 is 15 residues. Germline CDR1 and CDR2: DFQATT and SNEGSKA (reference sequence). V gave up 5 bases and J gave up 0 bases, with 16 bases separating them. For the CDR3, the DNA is TGCAGTGCTGGAGCGAACGGACAGCCTAACTATGGCTACACCTTC. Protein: CSAGANGQPNYGYTF.

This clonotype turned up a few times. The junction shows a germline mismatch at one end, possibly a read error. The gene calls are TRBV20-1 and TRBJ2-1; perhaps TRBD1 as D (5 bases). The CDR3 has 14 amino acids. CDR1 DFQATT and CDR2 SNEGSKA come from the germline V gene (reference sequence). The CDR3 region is CSAKKGLVNNEQFF. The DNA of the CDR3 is TGTAGTGCTAAAAAGGGGCTGGTAAACAATGAGCAGTTCTTC.

CDR3 sequence: CASISDRANYGYTF. The CDR3, as DNA: TGTGCCAGCATTTCCGACCGGGCTAACTATGGCTACACCTTC. The chain recombines TRBV2 with TRBJ1-2; no reliable D call. CDR1 is SNHLY, CDR2 FYNNEI, per germline. The V end lost 7 bases, the J end lost 0 bases, and 12 bases lay between the germline ends. This CDR3 has 14 amino acids. Full variable domain (missing parts from reference TRBV2 and TRBJ1-2): EPEVTQTPSHQVTQMGQEVILRCVPISNHLYFYWYRQILGQKVEFLVSFYNNEISEKSEIFDDQFSVERPDGSNFTLKIRSTKLEDSAMYFCASISDRANYGYTFGSGTRLTVV.

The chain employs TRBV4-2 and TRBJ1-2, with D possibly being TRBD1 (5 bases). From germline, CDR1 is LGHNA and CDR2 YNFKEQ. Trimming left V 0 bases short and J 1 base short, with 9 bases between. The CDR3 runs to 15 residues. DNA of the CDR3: TGTGCCAGCAGCCAAGAGGGGGTGTATAACTATGGCTACACCTTC. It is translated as CASSQEGVYNYGYTF.

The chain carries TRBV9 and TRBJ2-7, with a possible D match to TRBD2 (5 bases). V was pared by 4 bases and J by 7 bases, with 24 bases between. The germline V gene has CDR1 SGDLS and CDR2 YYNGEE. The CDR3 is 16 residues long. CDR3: CASSPAPETVGGEQYF. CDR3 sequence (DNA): TGTGCCAGCAGCCCAGCCCCGGAGACGGTCGGCGGGGAGCAGTACTTC.

CDR3 sequence reads: CASSLEGGLSNQPQHF. CDR3 nucleotide sequence: TGTGCCAGCAGTTTAGAGGGGGGGCTGAGCAATCAGCCCCAGCATTTT. The V and J genes are TRBV12-3 or TRBV12-4 and TRBJ1-5, with D possibly TRBD1 on 6 matching bases. This CDR3 contains 16 residues. Trimming took 1 base from V and 1 from J, leaving 11 bases between them.

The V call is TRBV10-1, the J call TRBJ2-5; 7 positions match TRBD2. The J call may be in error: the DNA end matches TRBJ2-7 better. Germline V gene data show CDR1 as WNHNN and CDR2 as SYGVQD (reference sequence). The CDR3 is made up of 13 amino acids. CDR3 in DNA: TGCGCCAGCAGGGTGACTAGCTGGGCCGAGCAGTACTTC. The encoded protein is CASRVTSWAEQYF.

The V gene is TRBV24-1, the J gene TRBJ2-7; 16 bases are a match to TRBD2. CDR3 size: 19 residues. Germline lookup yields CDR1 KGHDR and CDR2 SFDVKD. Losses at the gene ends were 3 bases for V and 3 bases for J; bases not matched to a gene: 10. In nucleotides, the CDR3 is TGTGCCACCAGTGATGCCGGGACTAGCGGGAGGGCCAGCAGCTACGAGCAGTACTTC. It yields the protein CATSDAGTSGRASSYEQYF.

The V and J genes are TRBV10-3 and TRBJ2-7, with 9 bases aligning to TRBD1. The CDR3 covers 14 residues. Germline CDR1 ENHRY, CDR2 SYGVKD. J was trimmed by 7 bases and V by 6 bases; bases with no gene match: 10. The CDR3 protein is CAISWTGELREQYF. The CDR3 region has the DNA TGTGCCATCAGCTGGACAGGGGAGCTCAGGGAGCAGTACTTC.

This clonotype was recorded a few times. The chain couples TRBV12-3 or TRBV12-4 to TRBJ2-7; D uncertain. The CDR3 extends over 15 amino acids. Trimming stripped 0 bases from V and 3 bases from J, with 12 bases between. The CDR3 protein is CASSLAESSNYEQYF. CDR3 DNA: TGTGCCAGCAGTTTAGCGGAATCGTCTAACTACGAGCAGTACTTC.